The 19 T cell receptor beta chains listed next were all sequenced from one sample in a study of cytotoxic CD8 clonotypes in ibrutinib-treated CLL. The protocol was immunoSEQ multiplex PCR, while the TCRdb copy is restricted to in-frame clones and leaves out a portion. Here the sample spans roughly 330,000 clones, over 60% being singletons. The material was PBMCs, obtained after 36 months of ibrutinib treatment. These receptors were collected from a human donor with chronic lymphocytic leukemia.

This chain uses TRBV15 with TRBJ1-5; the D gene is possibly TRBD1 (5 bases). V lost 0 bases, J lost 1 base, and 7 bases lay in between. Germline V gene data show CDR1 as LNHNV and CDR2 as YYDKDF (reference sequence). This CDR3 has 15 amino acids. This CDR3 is CATSRDRVSNQPQHF. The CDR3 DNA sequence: TGTGCCACCAGCAGAGACAGGGTCAGCAATCAGCCCCAGCATTTT.

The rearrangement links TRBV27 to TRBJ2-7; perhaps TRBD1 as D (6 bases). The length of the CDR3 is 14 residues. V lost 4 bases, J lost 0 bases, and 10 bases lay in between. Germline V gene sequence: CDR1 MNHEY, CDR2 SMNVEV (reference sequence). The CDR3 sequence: CASSSRTDSYEQYF. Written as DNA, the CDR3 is TGTGCCAGCAGTTCGAGGACAGACTCCTACGAGCAGTACTTC.

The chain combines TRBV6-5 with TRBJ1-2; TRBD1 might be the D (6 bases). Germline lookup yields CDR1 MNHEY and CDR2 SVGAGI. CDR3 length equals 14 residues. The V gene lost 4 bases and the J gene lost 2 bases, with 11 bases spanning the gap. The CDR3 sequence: CASSSNRENYGYTF. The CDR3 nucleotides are TGTGCCAGCAGTTCCAACAGGGAGAACTATGGCTACACCTTC.

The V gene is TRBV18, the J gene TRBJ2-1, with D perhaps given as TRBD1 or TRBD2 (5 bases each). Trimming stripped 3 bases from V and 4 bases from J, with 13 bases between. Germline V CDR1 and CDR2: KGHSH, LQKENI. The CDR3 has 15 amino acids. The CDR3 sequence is CASSPRDRLYNEQFF. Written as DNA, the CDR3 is TGTGCCAGCTCACCCCGCGACAGACTATACAATGAGCAGTTCTTC.

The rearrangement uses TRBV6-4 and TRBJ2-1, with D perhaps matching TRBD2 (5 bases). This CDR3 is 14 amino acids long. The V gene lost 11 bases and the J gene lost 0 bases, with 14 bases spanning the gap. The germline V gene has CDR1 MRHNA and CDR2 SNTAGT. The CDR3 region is CASSSPYSYNEQFF. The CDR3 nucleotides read TGTGCCTCTAGCTCGCCGTACTCCTACAATGAGCAGTTCTTC.

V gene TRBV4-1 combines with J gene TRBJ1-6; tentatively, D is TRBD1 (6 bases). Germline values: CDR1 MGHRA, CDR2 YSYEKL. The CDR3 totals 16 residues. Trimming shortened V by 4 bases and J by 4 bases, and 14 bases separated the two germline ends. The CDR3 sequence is CASSRRLQGYNSPLHF. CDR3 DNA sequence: TGCGCCAGCAGCCGCCGCTTACAGGGTTATAATTCACCCCTCCACTTT.

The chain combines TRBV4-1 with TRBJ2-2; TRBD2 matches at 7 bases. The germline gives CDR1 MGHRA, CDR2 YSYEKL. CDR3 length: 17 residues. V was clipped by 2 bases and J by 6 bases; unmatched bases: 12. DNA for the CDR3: TGCGCCAGCAGCCAAACAGCGGGGAGGGTGAGGTCCGGGGAGCTGTTTTTT. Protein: CASSQTAGRVRSGELFF.

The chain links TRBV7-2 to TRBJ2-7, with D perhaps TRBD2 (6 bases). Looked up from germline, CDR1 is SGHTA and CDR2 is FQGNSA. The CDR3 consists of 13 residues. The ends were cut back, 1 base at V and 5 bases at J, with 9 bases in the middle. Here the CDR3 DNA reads TGTGCCAGCAGCTTAGTGGGACTCCACGAGCAGTACTTC. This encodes CASSLVGLHEQYF.

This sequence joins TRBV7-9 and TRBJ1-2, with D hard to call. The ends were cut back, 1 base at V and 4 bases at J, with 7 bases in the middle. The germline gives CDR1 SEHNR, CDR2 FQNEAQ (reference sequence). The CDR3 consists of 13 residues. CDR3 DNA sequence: TGTGCCAGCAGCTTAGAATCCTCCTATGGCTACACCTTC. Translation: CASSLESSYGYTF.

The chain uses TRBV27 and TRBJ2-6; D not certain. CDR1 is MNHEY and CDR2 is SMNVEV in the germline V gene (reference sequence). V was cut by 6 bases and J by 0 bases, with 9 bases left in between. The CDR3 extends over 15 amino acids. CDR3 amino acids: CASSYQPSGANVLTF. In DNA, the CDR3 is TGTGCCAGCAGCTATCAACCCTCTGGGGCCAACGTCCTGACTTTC.

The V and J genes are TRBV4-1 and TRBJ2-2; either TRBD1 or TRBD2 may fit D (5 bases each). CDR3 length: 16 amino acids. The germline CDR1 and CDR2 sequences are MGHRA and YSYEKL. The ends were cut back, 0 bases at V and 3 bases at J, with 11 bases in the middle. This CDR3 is CASSQEGRDHTGELFF. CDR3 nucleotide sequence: TGCGCCAGCAGCCAAGAGGGTAGGGACCACACCGGGGAGCTGTTTTTT.

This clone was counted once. The CDR3 spells CASSATGMENGYTF. In DNA, the CDR3 is TGTGCCAGCAGCGCGACAGGGATGGAAAATGGCTACACCTTC. V is TRBV2 and J is TRBJ1-2; 7 bases are a match to TRBD1. The CDR3 loop spans 14 amino acids. V shed 6 bases and J 6 bases; nucleotides not matched to a gene: 10. Germline CDR1 reads SNHLY; CDR2 reads FYNNEI. Using reference TRBV2 and TRBJ1-2 for the parts outside the CDR3, the full variable domain is EPEVTQTPSHQVTQMGQEVILRCVPISNHLYFYWYRQILGQKVEFLVSFYNNEISEKSEIFDDQFSVERPDGSNFTLKIRSTKLEDSAMYFCASSATGMENGYTFGSGTRLTVV.

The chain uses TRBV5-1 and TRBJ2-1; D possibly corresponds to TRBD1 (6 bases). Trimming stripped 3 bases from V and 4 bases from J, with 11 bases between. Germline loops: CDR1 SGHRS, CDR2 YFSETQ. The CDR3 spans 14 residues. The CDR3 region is CASSYRTEYNEQFF. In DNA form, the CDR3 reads TGCGCCAGCAGCTATCGGACAGAGTACAATGAGCAGTTCTTC.

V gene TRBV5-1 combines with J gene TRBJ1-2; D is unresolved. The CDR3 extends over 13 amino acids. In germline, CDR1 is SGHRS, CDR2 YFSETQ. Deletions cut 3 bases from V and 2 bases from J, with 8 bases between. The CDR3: CASSSLENYGYTF. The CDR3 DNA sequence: TGCGCCAGCAGCTCCTTAGAGAACTATGGCTACACCTTC.

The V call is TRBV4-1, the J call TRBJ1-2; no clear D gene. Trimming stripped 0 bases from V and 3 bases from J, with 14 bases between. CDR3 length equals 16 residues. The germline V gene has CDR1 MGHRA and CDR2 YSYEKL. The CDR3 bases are TGCGCCAGCAGCCAAGATTTGGTCTCGGAGTACTATGGCTACACCTTC. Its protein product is CASSQDLVSEYYGYTF.

The CDR3 region is CASSVRGRDLTYNEQFF. The CDR3 DNA sequence: TGTGCCAGCAGTGTCAGGGGTCGGGACTTGACTTACAATGAGCAGTTCTTC. The chain employs TRBV2 and TRBJ2-1; TRBD1 or TRBD2 may be the D gene (6 bases each). Germline assignment: CDR1 SNHLY and CDR2 FYNNEI. The CDR3 is 17 amino acids. Trimming took off 4 bases at V and 4 bases at J, with 20 bases between the two ends.

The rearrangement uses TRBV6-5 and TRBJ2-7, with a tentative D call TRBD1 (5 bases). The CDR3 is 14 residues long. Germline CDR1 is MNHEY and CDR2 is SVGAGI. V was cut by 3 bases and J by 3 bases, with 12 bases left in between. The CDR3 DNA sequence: TGTGCCAGCAGTTATAATTACAGGATCTACGAGCAGTACTTC. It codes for CASSYNYRIYEQYF.

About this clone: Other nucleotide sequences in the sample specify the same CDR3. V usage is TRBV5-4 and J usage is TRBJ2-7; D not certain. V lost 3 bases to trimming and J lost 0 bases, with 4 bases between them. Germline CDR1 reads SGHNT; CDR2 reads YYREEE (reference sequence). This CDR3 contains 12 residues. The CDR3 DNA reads TGTGCCAGCAGCTCAAGCTCCTACGAGCAGTACTTC. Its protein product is CASSSSSYEQYF.

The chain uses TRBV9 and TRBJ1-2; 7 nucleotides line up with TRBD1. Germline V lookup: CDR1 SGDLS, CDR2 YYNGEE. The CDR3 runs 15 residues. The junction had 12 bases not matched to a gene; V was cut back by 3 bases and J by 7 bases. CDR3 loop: CASSASGQPAGGYTF. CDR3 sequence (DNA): TGTGCCAGCAGCGCTTCGGGACAGCCGGCGGGTGGCTACACCTTC.